The source of this T cell receptor beta chain is a study of blood T cell repertoires in COVID-19. Study context: T cells, B-cell-depleted T cells, or PBMCs provided the cDNA or gDNA that served as material.

Regarding this clone: Other DNA sequences from this sample encode an identical CDR3 as well.

The data were produced by immunoSEQ multiplex PCR, yet TCRdb's version contains in-frame clones alone and is incomplete. The data show about 300,000 clones, 85% to 90% seen once. Clinical history as reported by participants underpinned cohort assignment. This clonotype originated in a woman in her late teens or twenties who had recovered from COVID-19. Material: PBMCs or T cells enriched from blood (not recorded which).

The CDR3 is CASSLGTGNYGYTF. The CDR3 nucleotides are TGTGCCAGCAGCCTCGGGACAGGGAACTATGGCTACACCTTC. The J gene is TRBJ1-2, the V gene TRBV7-9, with TRBD1 identical over 9 bases. The CDR3 extends over 14 amino acids. V gave up 5 bases and J gave up 2 bases; unmatched junction bases: 3. Germline V lookup: CDR1 SEHNR, CDR2 FQNEAQ (reference sequence).